This T cell receptor (beta chain) originates from a study of T-cell memory formation after mild COVID-19. Study-level findings and limits: Pre-infection memory showed some responding clones, and this suggested that cross-reactive memory joined.

Turning to this clonotype: Its target is not known.

Germline V lookup: CDR1 SGHRS, CDR2 YFSETQ. This CDR3 contains 16 residues. V shed 1 base and J shed 1 base, with 11 bases lying between them. TCRdb re-called the 5' RACE reads through MiXCR, storing one row per CDR3 protein. The sample has hundreds of thousands of distinct CDR3 sequences; about 20% are singletons. V and J are TRBV5-1 and TRBJ2-2; tentatively, D is TRBD1 (6 bases). This sequence was found in an adult woman who had mild COVID-19 (a few samples of this study predate the infection). Cell type and time point are not known. The sequencing input was PBMCs or a T cell subset sorted from them (not recorded which). The CDR3 DNA follows: TGCGCCAGCAGCTTGATGGCAGGGGTGAACACCGGGGAGCTGTTTTTT. The encoded protein is CASSLMAGVNTGELFF.